The source of this T cell receptor (beta chain) is a study of T-cell memory formation after mild COVID-19. This clonotype was detected a few times. From the 5' RACE reads, TCRdb called clonotypes with MiXCR, one entry per CDR3 protein. The profile shows under 400,000 distinct CDR3 sequences, over 25% of them singletons. Sample: PBMCs or a T cell subset sorted from them (not recorded which). The clonotype was recovered from an adult woman who had mild COVID-19 (a few samples of this study predate the infection). Cell type and time point are not known.

The CDR3, as DNA: TGTGCCAGCAGCGTAGGAGGGGGGGGTCTGAGCTCCTACAATGAGCAGTTCTTC. This codes for CASSVGGGGLSSYNEQFF. J is TRBJ2-1 and V is TRBV9, with a tentative D call TRBD2 (7 bases). The CDR3 spans 18 residues. Germline V gives CDR1 SGDLS, CDR2 YYNGEE. V lost 0 bases, J lost 0 bases, and 16 bases lay in between.